Below, 20 T cell receptor beta chains from the same sample are listed, as sequenced in a study of blood T cell repertoires in COVID-19. The table came from immunoSEQ multiplex PCR; TCRdb's copy has only in-frame clones and leaves some out. The sample records approximately 240,000 clones, roughly 81% being singletons. The sequenced sample was peripheral blood. Receptor source: a man aged 50 to 60 with acute or convalescent COVID-19.

This clone was found once. The chain is built from TRBV21-1 and TRBJ1-4. TRBV21-1 is a pseudogene locus. CDR3 size: 14 residues. This CDR3 is CASSEEGLNEKLFF. DNA for the CDR3: TGTGCCAGCAGCGAGGAGGGACTGAATGAAAAACTGTTTTTT.

The V gene is TRBV29-1, the J gene TRBJ1-2, with D perhaps matching TRBD1 (6 bases). CDR1 and CDR2 (germline): SQVTM, ANQGSEA. This CDR3 region has 15 residues. V was pared by 2 bases and J by 3 bases, with 16 bases between. CDR3 amino acids: CSVEPPREGDYGYTF. The CDR3 nucleotides read TGCAGCGTTGAACCCCCTAGGGAGGGGGACTATGGCTACACCTTC.

The chain joins TRBV7-8 to TRBJ2-6, with D possibly matching TRBD2 (5 bases). V was trimmed by 5 bases and J by 0 bases, leaving 11 bases between them. The CDR3 consists of 16 residues. Germline CDR1 reads SGHVS; CDR2 reads FQNEAQ. The CDR3 DNA sequence: TGTGCCAGCAGCGCCGAGGGCCTCTCTGGGGCCAACGTCCTGACTTTC. It yields the protein CASSAEGLSGANVLTF.

This clone showed up just once. The V and J genes are TRBV6-4 and TRBJ2-2; a weak D match, TRBD2 (6 bases). The germline V gene has CDR1 MRHNA and CDR2 SNTAGT. V was cut by 6 bases and J by 0 bases, with 8 bases left in between. This CDR3 region has 14 residues. The CDR3 DNA reads TGTGCCAGCAGGCGGGAATCGAACACCGGGGAGCTGTTTTTT. It specifies CASRRESNTGELFF.

This clone was seen at least ten times. The chain joins TRBV7-9 to TRBJ1-5, with a tentative D call TRBD1 (5 bases). The V gene lost 4 bases and the J gene lost 2 bases, with 9 bases spanning the gap. The CDR3 length is 14 residues. Per the germline V gene, CDR1 is SEHNR and CDR2 is FQNEAQ (reference sequence). The CDR3 DNA sequence: TGTGCCAGCAGCTCCGGACAAGGCAATCAGCCCCAGCATTTT. Its protein is CASSSGQGNQPQHF.

The chain couples TRBV5-6 to TRBJ2-7; no firm D call. The CDR3 consists of 13 residues. V was cut by 4 bases and J by 0 bases, with 8 bases left in between. Germline assignment: CDR1 SGHDT and CDR2 YYEEEE. The CDR3, as DNA: TGTGCCAGCAGCCCTTACGGCTCCTACGAGCAGTACTTC. Protein product: CASSPYGSYEQYF.

The rearrangement joins TRBV3-1 (or the pseudogene TRBV3-2) to TRBJ2-2, with 9 bases that match TRBD1. V shed 4 bases and J 4 bases; nucleotides not matched to a gene: 7. CDR3 length equals 16 residues. CDR1 is LGHDT and CDR2 is YNNKEL in the germline V gene (reference sequence). The DNA for the CDR3 is TGTGCCAGCAGCCTCCGGGACAGGGTCGCCACCGGGGAGCTGTTTTTT. Translating it yields CASSLRDRVATGELFF.

This clone has just one count. The chain links TRBV2 to TRBJ1-4; D call uncertain. Germline V gene lookup returns CDR1 SNHLY and CDR2 FYNNEI. The ends were cut back, 7 bases at V and 5 bases at J, with 14 bases in the middle. The CDR3 covers 14 residues. In nucleotides, the CDR3 is TGTGCCAGCAAAGCTCCGTCGGGAAATGAAAAACTGTTTTTT. This translates into CASKAPSGNEKLFF.

This clone was counted a few times. The genes are TRBV19 and TRBJ2-5; 8 bases are a match to TRBD1. The CDR3 contains 14 residues. Germline V lookup: CDR1 LNHDA, CDR2 SQIVND (reference sequence). V lost 5 bases, J lost 3 bases, and 5 bases stayed unmatched. CDR3 sequence (DNA): TGTGCCAGTAGTTCACAGGGGGGTAAAGAGACCCAGTACTTC. Amino acids: CASSSQGGKETQYF.

The chain links TRBV9 to TRBJ1-2; D remains unclear. There are 15 residues in the CDR3. From germline, CDR1 is SGDLS and CDR2 YYNGEE. Trimming cost V 0 bases and J 5 bases, with 14 bases left between them. The CDR3 region is CASSVGSLSLYGYTF. The CDR3 DNA reads as TGTGCCAGCAGCGTAGGCAGTCTCTCTCTTTATGGCTACACCTTC. Filled out from reference TRBV9 and TRBJ1-2, the complete variable domain reads DSGVTQTPKHLITATGQRVTLRCSPRSGDLSVYWYQQSLDQGLQFLIQYYNGEERAKGNILERFSAQQFPDLHSELNLSSLELGDSALYFCASSVGSLSLYGYTFGSGTRLTVV.

This chain links TRBV12-3 or TRBV12-4 with TRBJ1-2; the D is unclear. V was pared by 3 bases and J by 5 bases, with 10 bases between. The CDR3 has 13 residues. This CDR3 reads CASSFTDSYGYTF. The CDR3 bases are TGTGCCAGCAGTTTTACGGACTCGTATGGCTACACCTTC.

In its sample, this clone was seen a few times. This chain joins TRBV5-5 and TRBJ2-1, with 12 bases identical to TRBD2. J was trimmed by 6 bases and V by 0 bases; bases with no gene match: 1. Germline V CDR1 and CDR2: SGHKS, YYEKEE (reference sequence). This CDR3 is built from 15 residues. The CDR3, as DNA: TGTGCCAGCAGCTTGGCTAGCGGGAGGGCCAATGAGCAGTTCTTC. Translation: CASSLASGRANEQFF.

The gene calls are TRBV19 and TRBJ1-2, with 8 nucleotides matching TRBD1. The CDR3 is 18 amino acids. The germline CDR1 and CDR2 sequences are LNHDA and SQIVND (reference sequence). V was pared by 8 bases and J by 4 bases, with 21 bases of the junction left unmatched. The CDR3 sequence: CASSTWRDRNEGGYGYTF. In DNA form, the CDR3 reads TGTGCCAGTTCAACCTGGAGGGACAGGAACGAGGGAGGCTATGGCTACACCTTC.

This rearrangement joins TRBV28 to TRBJ1-1; D call uncertain. Germline V lookup: CDR1 MDHEN, CDR2 SYDVKM. V was clipped by 2 bases and J by 5 bases, with 6 bases between them. This CDR3 contains 12 residues. The CDR3 DNA follows: TGTGCCAGCAGTTTAGTAATGACTGAAGCTTTCTTT. This codes for CASSLVMTEAFF. Full variable domain (remainder filled in from reference TRBV28 and TRBJ1-1): DVKVTQSSRYLVKRTGEKVFLECVQDMDHENMFWYRQDPGLGLRLIYFSYDVKMKEKGDIPEGYSVSREKKERFSLILESASTNQTSMYLCASSLVMTEAFFGQGTRLTVV.

This clone has just a few counts. This chain links TRBV9 with TRBJ1-3; 10 bases fit TRBD1. The CDR3 sequence is 17 residues long. V was clipped by 4 bases and J by 1 base; unmatched bases: 8. CDR1 SGDLS and CDR2 YYNGEE come from the germline V gene. CDR3 nucleotides: TGTGCCAGCAGCCCCCGGGGGACAGGGGCTTCTGGAAACACCATATATTTT. Amino acids: CASSPRGTGASGNTIYF.

This clone turned up a few times. This chain connects TRBV28 to TRBJ1-2; D perhaps matches TRBD1 (5 bases). This CDR3 contains 16 residues. The germline V gene has CDR1 MDHEN and CDR2 SYDVKM. The V gene lost 3 bases and the J gene lost 4 bases, with 18 bases spanning the gap. CDR3 sequence (DNA): TGTGCCAGCAGTTTCTTCTCCCAGCTCGGGGGCTATGGCTACACCTTC. Translating gives CASSFFSQLGGYGYTF.

This clone was recorded once. The gene calls are TRBV5-1 and TRBJ2-5; TRBD2 matches at 7 bases. Germline lookup yields CDR1 SGHRS and CDR2 YFSETQ. CDR3 length: 14 residues. The junction had 3 bases not matched to a gene; V was cut back by 3 bases and J by 1 base. The CDR3 here is CASSYGGTQETQYF. CDR3 coding DNA: TGCGCCAGCAGCTACGGGGGGACCCAAGAGACCCAGTACTTC.

The CDR3 coding sequence is TGTGCCAGCGGGGGACTCATCTACGAGCAGTACTTC. Translation: CASGGLIYEQYF. The chain links TRBV6-5 to TRBJ2-7, with a tentative D call TRBD2 (6 bases). The V gene lost 8 bases and the J gene lost 3 bases, with 11 bases spanning the gap. Germline values: CDR1 MNHEY, CDR2 SVGAGI. There are 12 residues in the CDR3.

The rearrangement joins TRBV6-5 to TRBJ1-2; 11 bases line up with TRBD1. V trimming: 5 bases; J trimming: 8 bases; junction bases outside the gene matches: 10. The length of the CDR3 is 15 residues. Germline V gene data show CDR1 as MNHEY and CDR2 as SVGAGI. The DNA of the CDR3 is TGTGCCAGCAGTAAACCCGGGACAGGGGGAATCGGCTACACCTTC. It encodes CASSKPGTGGIGYTF.

V is TRBV20-1 and J is TRBJ2-1; 13 bases align to TRBD2. The CDR3 has 14 residues. After removal of 3 bases from V and 7 bases from J, the junction contained 3 bases not matched to a gene. CDR1 is DFQATT, CDR2 SNEGSKA, per germline (reference sequence). CDR3 residues: CSASSGLAGNEQFF. CDR3 DNA: TGCAGTGCTAGTTCGGGACTAGCGGGAAATGAGCAGTTCTTC.